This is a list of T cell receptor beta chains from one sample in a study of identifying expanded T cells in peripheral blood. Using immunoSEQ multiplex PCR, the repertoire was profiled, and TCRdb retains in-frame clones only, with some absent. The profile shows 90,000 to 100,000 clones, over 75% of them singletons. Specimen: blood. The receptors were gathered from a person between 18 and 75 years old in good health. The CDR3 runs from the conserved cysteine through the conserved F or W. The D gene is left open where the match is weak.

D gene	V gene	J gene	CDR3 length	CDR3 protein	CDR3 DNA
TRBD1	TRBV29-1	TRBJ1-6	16	CSVRVGDSSYNSPLHF	TGCAGCGTGCGGGTCGGGGACAGCTCCTATAATTCACCCCTCCACTTT
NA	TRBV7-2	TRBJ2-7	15	CASSLVQSGSYEQYF	TGTGCCAGCAGCTTAGTGCAATCGGGATCCTACGAGCAGTACTTC
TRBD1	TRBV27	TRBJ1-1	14	CASSVQGSTTEAFF	TGTGCCAGCAGTGTACAGGGGAGTACCACTGAAGCTTTCTTT
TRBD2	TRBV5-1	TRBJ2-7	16	CASSLNSGGTSYEQYF	TGCGCCAGCAGCCTAAATAGCGGGGGTACCTCCTACGAGCAGTACTTC
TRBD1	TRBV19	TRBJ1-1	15	CASSRGQGFGTEAFF	TGTGCCAGTAGTAGGGGACAGGGATTTGGCACTGAAGCTTTCTTT
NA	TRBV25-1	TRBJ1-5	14	CASSEIGGSQPQHF	TGTGCCAGCAGTGAAATTGGGGGCAGTCAGCCCCAGCATTTT
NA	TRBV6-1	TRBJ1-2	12	CASSRQFYGYTF	TGTGCCAGCAGTCGGCAGTTCTATGGCTACACCTTC
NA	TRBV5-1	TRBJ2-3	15	CASSLPAGDTDTQYF	TGCGCCAGCAGCTTGCCGGCGGGTGACACAGATACGCAGTATTTT
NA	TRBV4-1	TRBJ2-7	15	CASSQDQVGAYEQYF	TGCGCCAGCAGCCAAGATCAGGTCGGGGCCTACGAGCAGTACTTC
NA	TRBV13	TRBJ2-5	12	CASSLQGETQYF	TGTGCCAGCAGTCTGCAGGGAGAGACCCAGTACTTC
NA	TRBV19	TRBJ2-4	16	CASSIGGRRSKNIQYF	TGTGCCAGTAGTATCGGGGGGCGGCGAAGCAAAAACATTCAGTACTTC
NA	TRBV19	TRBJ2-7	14	CASREKWGSYEQYF	TGTGCCAGTAGAGAGAAGTGGGGTTCCTACGAGCAGTACTTC
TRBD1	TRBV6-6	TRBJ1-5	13	CASSQTGSQPQHF	TGTGCCAGCAGCCAGACAGGGAGTCAGCCCCAGCATTTT
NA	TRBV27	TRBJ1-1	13	CASSFNGNTEAFF	TGTGCCAGCAGTTTTAACGGGAACACTGAAGCTTTCTTT
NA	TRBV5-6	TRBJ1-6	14	CASSLGVSGSPLHF	TGTGCCAGCAGCTTAGGCGTCTCCGGATCACCCCTCCACTTT
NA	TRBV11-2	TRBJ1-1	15	CASSFSTRSNTEAFF	TGTGCCAGCAGCTTCAGTACGCGATCGAACACTGAAGCTTTCTTT
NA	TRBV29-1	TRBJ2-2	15	CSVVLVASNPGELFF	TGCAGCGTCGTCCTCGTGGCTAGCAATCCCGGGGAGCTGTTTTTT
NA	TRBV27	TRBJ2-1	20	CASSFGETGGGTSDNNEQFF	TGTGCCAGCAGTTTTGGGGAGACAGGGGGTGGGACTAGCGATAACAATGAGCAGTTCTTC
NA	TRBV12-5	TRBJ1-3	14	CASGLSGYGNTIYF	TGTGCTAGTGGTTTATCGGGATACGGAAACACCATATATTTT
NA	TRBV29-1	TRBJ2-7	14	CSVEEGAPPYEQYF	TGCAGCGTTGAAGAGGGGGCACCTCCCTACGAGCAGTACTTC
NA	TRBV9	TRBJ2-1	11	CASSVDREQFF	TGTGCCAGCAGCGTGGACAGAGAGCAGTTCTTC
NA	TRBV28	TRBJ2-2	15	CASSLGQTNTGELFF	TGTGCCAGCAGTTTAGGACAGACGAACACCGGGGAGCTGTTTTTT
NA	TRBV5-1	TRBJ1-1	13	CASSLESDTEAFF	TGCGCCAGCAGCTTGGAGAGCGACACTGAAGCTTTCTTT
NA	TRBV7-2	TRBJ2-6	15	CASSLGHGGANVLTF	TGTGCCAGCAGCTTAGGCCACGGCGGGGCCAACGTCCTGACTTTC
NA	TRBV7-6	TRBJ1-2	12	CASSPVGYGYTF	TGTGCCAGCAGCCCAGTGGGGTATGGCTACACCTTC
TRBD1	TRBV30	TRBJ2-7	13	CAWRGTGGNEQYF	TGTGCCTGGAGGGGGACAGGGGGCAACGAGCAGTACTTC
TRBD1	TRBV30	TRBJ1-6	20	CAWSRPSTGGETGYNSPLHF	TGTGCCTGGAGTAGGCCGTCAACAGGGGGCGAGACTGGGTATAATTCACCCCTCCACTTT
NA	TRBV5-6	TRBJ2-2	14	CASSHIRGTGELFF	TGTGCCAGCAGTCATATACGGGGTACCGGGGAGCTGTTTTTT
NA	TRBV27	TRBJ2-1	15	CASRSLGARYNEQFF	TGTGCCAGCAGGTCCCTTGGGGCGAGGTACAATGAGCAGTTCTTC
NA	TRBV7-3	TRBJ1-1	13	CASSLGMNTEAFF	TGTGCCAGCAGCTTAGGGATGAACACTGAAGCTTTCTTT
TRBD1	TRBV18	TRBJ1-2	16	CASSPGQGGPGDGYTF	TGTGCCAGCTCACCCGGACAGGGCGGGCCGGGAGATGGCTACACCTTC